This T cell receptor beta chain comes out of a study of a mutant IDH1 vaccine in newly diagnosed glioma. Details on this clone: As yet, its antigen is unknown.

Regarding time point: week 47, end of study. Topical imiquimod was applied with each vaccine dose, which held 300 ug of mutant IDH1 20-mer peptide. Per germline, CDR1 SGHKS and CDR2 YYEKEE (reference sequence). The V and J ends lost 0 bases and 0 bases respectively, with 7 bases between them. The CDR3 extends over 14 amino acids. Method: immunoSEQ multiplex PCR; TCRdb's copy keeps in-frame clones and lacks some. The table lists fewer than 35,000 clones, 80% to 85% of them singletons. V usage is TRBV5-5 and J usage is TRBJ2-7; no definite D call. The sample here was PBMCs, taken from a glioma patient whose treatment included an IDH1 peptide vaccine. This TCR was recovered from a man aged 25-40 years with glioma. The CDR3 DNA is TGTGCCAGCAGCTTGGAAACGGACTCCTACGAGCAGTACTTC. Amino acids: CASSLETDSYEQYF.